This T cell receptor (beta chain) originates from a study of cytomegalovirus exposure and HLA in healthy donors. From germline, CDR1 is SNHLY and CDR2 FYNNEI. The CDR3 loop spans 19 amino acids. V trimming: 2 bases; J trimming: 4 bases; junction bases outside the gene matches: 12. The data were produced by immunoSEQ multiplex PCR, yet TCRdb's version contains in-frame clones alone and is incomplete. The sample lists about 180,000 clones, more than 75% occurring once. This clone was seen once. The antigen remains undetermined. These donors were members of the approximately 110-subject validation cohort, a group separate from the approximately 670-subject first cohort. Findings and limits, study-wide: Subsequent analysis revealed that first-cohort TCR clusters tended to co-occur in the approximately 120 validation repertoires. Reportedly, diagnosis of cytomegalovirus status by the classifier showed high specificity and sensitivity.

The gene calls are TRBV2 and TRBJ1-3; 12 bases line up with TRBD1. Source material: PBMCs. This clonotype was sampled from a man between 18 and 35 years old in good health and CMV-seropositive. CDR3 in DNA: TGTGCCAGCAGTGAATTCGCGGGACAGGGGGCGCCGAGGGGAAACACCATATATTTT. Its protein is CASSEFAGQGAPRGNTIYF.